Presented here are 4 T cell receptor beta chains from one specimen sequenced in a study of post-analysis software for immune sequencing data. Study outcomes and limitations: Patients carried roughly 5 TRBV segments more frequently than controls did, and TRBV5-6, TRBV5-1 and TRBV20-1 were among them.

Libraries were made from TCR beta cDNA, and they carried unique molecular identifiers. TCRdb used MiXCR to reprocess the PCR reads, holding one entry per CDR3 protein. This table holds roughly 540,000 distinct CDR3 sequences, around a third found once. What these receptors recognize is not known. Material: blood. The receptors shown here come from a girl aged 2-17 years with multiple sclerosis.

This clonotype came up a few times. J is TRBJ1-5 and V is TRBV6-1, with 7 bases matching TRBD1. The V segment lost 6 bases and the J segment 2 bases; nucleotides outside the gene matches: 13. Per germline, CDR1 MNHNS and CDR2 SASEGT. The CDR3 extends over 17 amino acids. CDR3 amino acids: CASSPWTGLQGNQPQHF. CDR3 in DNA: TGTGCCAGCAGCCCCTGGACAGGCTTACAGGGCAATCAGCCCCAGCATTTT.

This clonotype came up a few times. This chain links TRBV7-2 with TRBJ2-3; TRBD2 matches at 10 bases. Germline V gene lookup returns CDR1 SGHTA and CDR2 FQGNSA. The CDR3 sequence is 16 residues long. V shed 2 bases and J 4 bases; nucleotides not matched to a gene: 6. CDR3: CASSLFGTSESDTQYF. The CDR3 DNA reads TGTGCCAGCAGCTTATTCGGGACTAGCGAATCAGATACGCAGTATTTT.

The J gene is TRBJ1-2, the V gene TRBV29-1; perhaps TRBD1 as D (6 bases). Per germline, CDR1 SQVTM and CDR2 ANQGSEA. V shed 6 bases and J shed 3 bases, with 11 bases lying between them. The CDR3 sequence is 12 residues long. Written as DNA, the CDR3 is TGCAGCGTGGTAAAGGGGGACTATGGCTACACCTTC. Amino acid sequence: CSVVKGDYGYTF.

This clonotype has just a few counts. The junction shows a germline mismatch at one end, possibly a read error. The chain recombines TRBV12-3 or TRBV12-4 with TRBJ1-4; D is undetermined. The CDR3 runs 12 residues. The CDR3: CASSIALEKLFF. The CDR3, as DNA: TGTGCCAGCAGTATAGCCTTGGAAAAACTGTTTTTT.